Each of the 26 T cell receptor beta chains below was sequenced from the same sample in a study of blood T cells in healthy people across ages. Combining a sample-barcoded 5' primer with a J-beta primer mix, a second PCR ran for roughly 7 to 11 cycles. TCRdb reprocessed the 5' RACE reads with MiXCR, giving one entry per CDR3 protein. Here the sample spans 700,000 to 850,000 distinct CDR3 sequences, less than 70% being singletons. The sample taken for sequencing was blood. The receptors originated from a man older than 75 in good health.

This rearrangement joins TRBV7-3 to TRBJ2-3, with D possibly being TRBD2 (6 bases). The germline V gene has CDR1 SGHTA and CDR2 FQGTGA. This CDR3 region has 12 residues. V was pared by 6 bases and J by 8 bases, with 12 bases between. The CDR3 sequence is CASSSGVGTQYF. CDR3 DNA sequence: TGTGCCAGCAGTTCGGGGGTTGGTACGCAGTATTTT.

The genes are TRBV27 and TRBJ1-1, with D perhaps TRBD1 (6 bases). The CDR3 is made up of 16 amino acids. V was cut by 7 bases and J by 0 bases, with 18 bases left in between. Germline V gives CDR1 MNHEY, CDR2 SMNVEV (reference sequence). CDR3 in amino acids: CASTPRGFRVNTEAFF. In DNA form, the CDR3 reads TGTGCCAGCACACCAAGGGGGTTTAGGGTGAACACTGAAGCTTTCTTT.

The rearrangement uses TRBV10-3 and TRBJ2-7; D possibly corresponds to TRBD1 (6 bases). The V gene's germline CDR1 is ENHRY and CDR2 SYGVKD. Trimming removed 10 bases at V and 3 bases at J, with 19 bases between. This CDR3 contains 14 residues. The DNA of the CDR3 is TGTGCCACTACTAAACAGGGTCCAAGCTACGAGCAGTACTTC. This codes for CATTKQGPSYEQYF.

The rearrangement uses TRBV5-1 and TRBJ2-1; either TRBD1 or TRBD2 may fit D (7 bases each). This CDR3 contains 15 residues. Germline assignment: CDR1 SGHRS and CDR2 YFSETQ. Trimming cost V 4 bases and J 4 bases, with 15 bases left between them. DNA for the CDR3: TGCGCCAGCAGCCACGGGGGGACAGAATACAATGAGCAGTTCTTC. Its protein is CASSHGGTEYNEQFF.

This clonotype has just one count. J is TRBJ1-5 and V is TRBV18, with 8 bases fitting TRBD1. V lost 0 bases and J lost 4; bases outside the gene matches: 5. The germline V gene has CDR1 KGHSH and CDR2 LQKENI. The CDR3 spans 16 residues. CDR3: CASSPPGTGVNQPQHF. CDR3 sequence (DNA): TGTGCCAGCTCACCACCAGGGACAGGCGTTAATCAGCCCCAGCATTTT.

The chain uses TRBV7-2 and TRBJ1-2, with D unclear. The CDR3 has 14 residues. Germline V gene data show CDR1 as SGHTA and CDR2 as FQGNSA. V lost 1 base and J 0 bases, leaving 6 bases between the germline ends. CDR3 sequence (DNA): TGTGCCAGCAGCTTAGTCGCAGCTAACTATGGCTACACCTTC. It encodes CASSLVAANYGYTF.

CDR3 protein: CASSFGPWGGIQETQYF. As DNA, the CDR3 is TGTGCCAGCAGTTTTGGGCCCTGGGGGGGAATTCAAGAGACCCAGTACTTC. J is TRBJ2-7 and V is TRBV12-3 or TRBV12-4; 7 bases are shared with TRBD2. The J call may be in error: the DNA end matches TRBJ2-5 better. CDR3 length: 17 residues.

This clonotype was counted a single time. V usage is TRBV4-1 and J usage is TRBJ2-2; 11 nucleotides agree with TRBD2. With 2 bases clipped from V and 4 bases from J, the junction kept 9 bases outside the gene matches. The CDR3 covers 18 residues. Germline V gives CDR1 MGHRA, CDR2 YSYEKL. CDR3 residues: CASSQLPPLAGGTGELFF. The CDR3 coding sequence is TGCGCCAGCAGCCAACTACCTCCGCTAGCGGGAGGCACCGGGGAGCTGTTTTTT.

The table lists this clonotype with a count of one. The CDR3 bases are TGTGCCAGCAGTTGCACAGGGATCCAAGAGACCCAGTACTTC. Its translation: CASSCTGIQETQYF. This chain joins TRBV6-5 and TRBJ2-5, with a weak D call TRBD1 (6 bases). Germline CDR1 is MNHEY and CDR2 is SVGAGI. There are 14 residues in the CDR3. V was trimmed by 4 bases and J by 1 base, leaving 10 bases between them.

The chain carries TRBV24-1 and TRBJ2-5; D unresolved. The CDR3 spans 15 residues. Per germline, CDR1 KGHDR and CDR2 SFDVKD. V was trimmed by 5 bases and J by 1 base, leaving 13 bases between them. The CDR3 DNA sequence: TGTGCCACCAGTGCGCCAGGCCCCCTCCAAGAGACCCAGTACTTC. Translation gives CATSAPGPLQETQYF.

This clonotype was observed many times. V is TRBV6-6 and J is TRBJ2-5; D unresolved. V was shortened by 5 bases and J by 2 bases, with 3 bases between the two germline ends. Germline CDR1 reads MNHNY; CDR2 reads SVGAGI (reference sequence). There are 11 residues in the CDR3. The CDR3 sequence is CASSKQETQYF. The CDR3 coding sequence is TGTGCCAGCAGTAAACAAGAGACCCAGTACTTC.

V gene TRBV15 combines with J gene TRBJ1-5, with 7 bases fitting TRBD1. This CDR3 contains 16 residues. CDR1 and CDR2 (germline): LNHNV, YYDKDF (reference sequence). V lost 3 bases to trimming and J lost 4 bases; unmatched junction nucleotides: 9. The CDR3 loop is CATSRQTGTANQPQHF. Here the CDR3 DNA reads TGTGCCACCAGCAGGCAGACCGGGACAGCTAATCAGCCCCAGCATTTT. Based on the CDR3 plus reference TRBV15 and TRBJ1-5, the full variable domain is DAMVIQNPRYQVTQFGKPVTLSCSQTLNHNVMYWYQQKSSQAPKLLFHYYDKDFNNEADTPDNFQSRRPNTSFCFLDIRSPGLGDTAMYLCATSRQTGTANQPQHFGDGTRLSIL.

This clonotype has only a few counts. V and J are TRBV20-1 and TRBJ2-5, with 8 bases aligning to TRBD2. The DNA end lines up better with TRBJ2-7; the J call may be wrong. This CDR3 comprises 13 residues. Germline V gene lookup returns CDR1 DFQATT and CDR2 SNEGSKA (reference sequence). The CDR3 DNA reads as TGCAGTGCTAGTAGCGGGGCAGCCTACGAGCAGTACTTC. Residues: CSASSGAAYEQYF.

The J gene is TRBJ1-1, the V gene TRBV5-1; no firm D call. The CDR3 covers 14 residues. Germline V lookup: CDR1 SGHRS, CDR2 YFSETQ. V lost 1 base and J lost 2, with 9 bases in between. The CDR3 coding sequence is TGCGCCAGCAGCTTGTTCGGCAGTAACACTGAAGCTTTCTTT. Protein sequence: CASSLFGSNTEAFF.

This clonotype was seen more than once but under ten times. The chain couples TRBV5-1 to TRBJ1-4, with D maybe TRBD1 (6 bases). The germline V gene encodes CDR1 SGHRS and CDR2 YFSETQ. The CDR3 runs 14 residues. Trimming cost V 4 bases and J 4 bases, with 11 bases left between them. As DNA, the CDR3 is TGCGCCAGCAGCAAGGACAGATATAATGAAAAACTGTTTTTT. Translating it yields CASSKDRYNEKLFF.

This clonotype was counted a few times. This chain connects TRBV20-1 to TRBJ2-1; D call uncertain. This CDR3 is built from 13 residues. V lost 6 bases and J 0 bases, leaving 9 bases between the germline ends. The germline CDR1 and CDR2 sequences are DFQATT and SNEGSKA (reference sequence). The CDR3 nucleotides are TGCAGTGCGGGCTCAAGCTCCTACAATGAGCAGTTCTTC. It is translated as CSAGSSSYNEQFF.

CDR3 coding DNA: TGTGCCAGCTTAGGGATGGCCCCCTACGAGCAGTACTTC. Translated, it gives CASLGMAPYEQYF. The chain uses TRBV28 and TRBJ2-7; D unclear. The CDR3 runs 13 residues. The V gene's germline CDR1 is MDHEN and CDR2 SYDVKM. Between the trimmed V and J ends, which lost 8 bases and 2 bases, there was a span of 13 bases.

The chain links TRBV5-1 to TRBJ2-5, with 9 bases aligning to TRBD1. This CDR3 has 15 amino acids. V lost 0 bases to trimming and J lost 5 bases; unmatched junction nucleotides: 5. CDR1 is SGHRS, CDR2 YFSETQ, per germline. This CDR3 is CASSLATGGAETQYF. In DNA form, the CDR3 reads TGCGCCAGCAGCTTGGCCACAGGGGGCGCGGAGACCCAGTACTTC. Using reference TRBV5-1 and TRBJ2-5 for the parts outside the CDR3, the full variable domain is KAGVTQTPRYLIKTRGQQVTLSCSPISGHRSVSWYQQTPGQGLQFLFEYFSETQRNKGNFPGRFSGRQFSNSRSEMNVSTLELGDSALYLCASSLATGGAETQYFGPGTRLLVL.

V and J are TRBV5-1 and TRBJ2-1, with 8 nucleotides matching TRBD2. This CDR3 region has 15 residues. Germline values: CDR1 SGHRS, CDR2 YFSETQ. With V trimmed by 7 bases and J by 6 bases, 12 bases remained unmatched. The CDR3, as DNA: TGCGCCAGCTCGCGGGGGGCGGGAGTCCCCAATGAGCAGTTCTTC. It codes for CASSRGAGVPNEQFF.

The chain recombines TRBV12-3 or TRBV12-4 with TRBJ2-3; D gene ambiguous. There are 15 residues in the CDR3. V was shortened by 3 bases and J by 2 bases, with 12 bases between the two germline ends. CDR3: CASSLRVGPTDTQYF. CDR3 coding DNA: TGTGCCAGCAGTTTGCGAGTCGGACCCACAGATACGCAGTATTTT.

This clonotype turned up a few times. The chain combines TRBV20-1 with TRBJ2-7; weak D call: TRBD2 (5 bases). Between the trimmed V and J ends, which lost 3 bases and 2 bases, there was a span of 14 bases. The CDR3 extends over 14 amino acids. Germline CDR1 DFQATT, CDR2 SNEGSKA (reference sequence). The CDR3 DNA reads TGCAGTGCTAGGGTACGCGGGTTCGCCTACGAGCAGTACTTC. This encodes CSARVRGFAYEQYF.

This chain uses TRBV7-2 with TRBJ2-1; D possibly corresponds to TRBD1 (6 bases). Germline V CDR1 and CDR2: SGHTA, FQGNSA. The CDR3 is 14 amino acids. V was pared by 5 bases and J by 10 bases, with 18 bases between. DNA for the CDR3: TGTGCCAGCAGCCATGGGGGCCGAGTAGGGGAGCAGTTCTTC. It specifies CASSHGGRVGEQFF. Using reference TRBV7-2 and TRBJ2-1 for the parts outside the CDR3, the full variable domain is GAGVSQSPSNKVTEKGKDVELRCDPISGHTALYWYRQSLGQGLEFLIYFQGNSAPDKSGLPSDRFSAERTGGSVSTLTIQRTQQEDSAVYLCASSHGGRVGEQFFGPGTRLTVL.

This clonotype was found a few times. The J gene is TRBJ2-7, the V gene TRBV20-1; 8 bases are shared with TRBD2. The CDR3 is made up of 17 amino acids. Germline V lookup: CDR1 DFQATT, CDR2 SNEGSKA (reference sequence). V was clipped by 0 bases and J by 5 bases; unmatched bases: 15. CDR3 protein: CSARDRTSGGGSDEQYF. DNA for the CDR3: TGCAGTGCTAGAGATAGAACTAGCGGTGGTGGTTCGGACGAGCAGTACTTC.

This clonotype has more than one count but fewer than ten. Mismatch with germline at one junction end may stem from a read error. This chain joins TRBV7-7 and TRBJ2-5; no reliable D call. Germline CDR1 and CDR2: SSHAT and FNYEAQ (reference sequence). This CDR3 has 13 residues. CDR3 DNA sequence: TGTGCTAGCAGCTCGGCGTACCAAGAGACCCAGTACTTC. Encoded protein: CASSSAYQETQYF.

This chain joins TRBV28 and TRBJ2-7; D ambiguous. CDR3 size: 15 residues. With 5 bases removed from V and 3 bases from J, the gap between germline ends came to 17 bases. Germline V gives CDR1 MDHEN, CDR2 SYDVKM. CDR3 amino acids: CASSPTEYVGYEQYF. The CDR3 DNA reads as TGTGCCAGCAGTCCCACGGAGTACGTCGGCTACGAGCAGTACTTC.

With regard to this clonotype: The junction does not match germline at one end; this may be a read error. The chain uses TRBV2 and TRBJ1-2; unclear D gene. The CDR3 has 16 residues. Germline values: CDR1 SNHLY, CDR2 FYNNEI. CDR3: CASREAPGAVIYGYTF. CDR3 nucleotide sequence: TGTGCCAGCAGGGAAGCTCCCGGTGCGGTTATCTATGGCTACACCTTC.